These 30 T cell receptor beta chains were all obtained from the same sample, sequenced in a study of blood T cell repertoires in COVID-19. The method was immunoSEQ multiplex PCR; TCRdb's version includes in-frame clones alone and lacks a portion of them. The sample carries under 200,000 clones, approximately 86% recorded once. The specimen was peripheral blood. The source is a woman at least 80 years old in a cohort sampled during active or convalescent COVID-19.

The table lists this clone with a few counts. The CDR3 DNA reads as TGTGCCAGCAGGCGGGATGGGGGAGGAGGAGCAGATACGCAGTATTTT. Translating it yields CASRRDGGGGADTQYF. The V gene is TRBV2, the J gene TRBJ2-3; D is possibly TRBD2 (6 bases). In germline, CDR1 is SNHLY, CDR2 FYNNEI. CDR3 length: 16 residues. The V gene lost 6 bases and the J gene lost 4 bases, with 20 bases spanning the gap.

This clone was detected only a few times. This sequence joins TRBV28 and TRBJ2-7; tentative D call: TRBD1 (6 bases). This CDR3 comprises 11 residues. Germline V gene lookup returns CDR1 MDHEN and CDR2 SYDVKM. V lost 8 bases, J lost 5 bases, and 10 bases lay in between. This CDR3 is CASVWGHEQYF. CDR3 sequence (DNA): TGTGCCAGCGTGTGGGGGCACGAGCAGTACTTC.

This clone has more than one count but fewer than ten. The rearrangement joins TRBV30 to TRBJ1-5; no definite D call. CDR1 GTSNPN and CDR2 SVGIG come from the germline V gene (reference sequence). This CDR3 has 14 residues. With 0 bases removed from V and 4 bases from J, the gap between germline ends came to 10 bases. CDR3: CAWSVRADNQPQHF. CDR3 bases: TGTGCCTGGAGTGTGAGGGCCGATAATCAGCCCCAGCATTTT.

V gene TRBV5-4 combines with J gene TRBJ1-4; 10 positions agree with TRBD1. The CDR3 runs 15 residues. V lost 4 bases and J lost 5; bases outside the gene matches: 5. The germline V gene encodes CDR1 SGHNT and CDR2 YYREEE (reference sequence). CDR3 nucleotides: TGTGCCAGCAGCATGAGACAGGGGGCAAATGAAAAACTGTTTTTT. Protein sequence: CASSMRQGANEKLFF.

The rearrangement uses TRBV5-6 and TRBJ1-2, with D hard to call. This CDR3 comprises 11 residues. From germline, CDR1 is SGHDT and CDR2 YYEEEE. V lost 5 bases and J lost 6, with 8 bases in between. The CDR3 DNA reads as TGTGCCAGCAGACGACAAAATGGCTACACCTTC. Amino acids: CASRRQNGYTF.

The CDR3 protein is CASTLDPVVQAIYGYTF. The CDR3 DNA follows: TGTGCCAGCACCTTAGACCCAGTTGTGCAGGCCATTTATGGCTACACCTTC. This chain uses TRBV28 with TRBJ1-2; D unresolved. The CDR3 length is 17 residues. The V and J ends lost 7 bases and 5 bases respectively, with 26 bases between them. Germline V gene lookup returns CDR1 MDHEN and CDR2 SYDVKM.

V and J are TRBV25-1 and TRBJ1-2, with 8 bases fitting TRBD1. V lost 3 bases to trimming and J lost 5 bases; unmatched junction nucleotides: 2. This CDR3 is built from 13 residues. Germline CDR1 MGHDK, CDR2 SYGVNS. The DNA for the CDR3 is TGTGCCAGCAGTGACAGGGGGCGATATGGCTACACCTTC. It is translated as CASSDRGRYGYTF.

The chain recombines TRBV28 with TRBJ1-5, with 8 bases lining up with TRBD1. This CDR3 spans 15 amino acids. V lost 4 bases and J lost 5; bases outside the gene matches: 7. Germline CDR1 and CDR2: MDHEN and SYDVKM. The CDR3 coding sequence is TGTGCCAGCAGTTCCCGACAGGGGAATGATCAGCCCCAGCATTTT. It codes for CASSSRQGNDQPQHF.

This chain uses TRBV24-1 with TRBJ2-1; 8 nucleotides align to TRBD1. V gave up 3 bases and J gave up 2 bases; unmatched junction bases: 5. This CDR3 region has 16 residues. CDR1 KGHDR and CDR2 SFDVKD come from the germline V gene. CDR3 loop: CATSDGTGGPYNEQFF. DNA of the CDR3: TGTGCCACCAGTGATGGAACAGGGGGACCCTACAATGAGCAGTTCTTC.

This chain links TRBV28 with TRBJ1-1; tentative D call: TRBD1 (5 bases). V was trimmed by 4 bases and J by 4 bases, leaving 13 bases between them. Germline loops: CDR1 MDHEN, CDR2 SYDVKM. The CDR3 loop spans 14 amino acids. The CDR3 spells CASSWAGGSTEAFF. The CDR3 nucleotides read TGTGCCAGCAGTTGGGCTGGGGGGAGCACTGAAGCTTTCTTT. Supplemented by reference TRBV28 and TRBJ1-1, the full variable domain reads DVKVTQSSRYLVKRTGEKVFLECVQDMDHENMFWYRQDPGLGLRLIYFSYDVKMKEKGDIPEGYSVSREKKERFSLILESASTNQTSMYLCASSWAGGSTEAFFGQGTRLTVV.

With respect to this clone: The junction shows a germline mismatch at one end, possibly a read error. The chain links TRBV29-1 to TRBJ1-4, with D possibly matching TRBD1 (5 bases). The CDR3 extends over 16 amino acids. Germline CDR1 reads SQVTM; CDR2 reads ANQGSEA. In nucleotides, the CDR3 is TGCGGCGTCCTGGGGGAGGTGCGACAGTATAATGAAAAACTGTTTTTT. It yields the protein CGVLGEVRQYNEKLFF.

The genes are TRBV5-3 and TRBJ2-5, with D possibly TRBD1 on 5 matching bases. TRBV5-3 falls under the ORF class, with uncertain function. V dropped 0 bases and J dropped 2 bases, with 11 bases sitting between them. The CDR3 consists of 15 residues. Here the CDR3 DNA reads TGTGCCAGAAGCTTGGGGGGCAGACGTCAAGAGACCCAGTACTTC. Amino acids: CARSLGGRRQETQYF.

The rearrangement uses TRBV19 and TRBJ1-6; a weak D match, TRBD1 (6 bases). The CDR3 spans 20 residues. V gave up 3 bases and J gave up 7 bases, with 28 bases separating them. Germline values: CDR1 LNHDA, CDR2 SQIVND (reference sequence). The CDR3 bases are TGTGCCAGTAGTATTATCGGACAGAGAGCCGATCGAACCAAAAATTCACCCCTCCACTTT. It is translated as CASSIIGQRADRTKNSPLHF.

This clone was recorded once. V usage is TRBV28 and J usage is TRBJ1-1; D perhaps matches TRBD1 (6 bases). The CDR3 is made up of 14 amino acids. The germline V gene has CDR1 MDHEN and CDR2 SYDVKM. Trimming removed 8 bases from V and 5 bases from J, with 18 bases in between. The CDR3 DNA sequence: TGTGCCAGCCCTCCGCGGGGGGGCCCAACTGAAGCTTTCTTT. This sequence encodes CASPPRGGPTEAFF.

This clone was counted between two and nine times. V gene TRBV6-6 combines with J gene TRBJ2-3, with TRBD1 matching 7 bases. CDR1 MNHNY and CDR2 SVGAGI come from the germline V gene (reference sequence). This CDR3 region has 14 residues. The ends lost 6 bases at V and 6 bases at J; junction bases unmatched: 9. Here the CDR3 DNA reads TGTGCCAGCAGATCGACAGGGTCCGGCGATACGCAGTATTTT. Amino acids: CASRSTGSGDTQYF.

The chain combines TRBV18 with TRBJ2-5, with TRBD2 matching 14 bases. Germline V gene sequence: CDR1 KGHSH, CDR2 LQKENI. The CDR3 totals 17 residues. V shed 2 bases and J 2 bases; nucleotides not matched to a gene: 4. The CDR3 sequence is CASSPGLAGGIQETQYF. DNA of the CDR3: TGTGCCAGCTCACCAGGACTAGCGGGGGGTATACAAGAGACCCAGTACTTC.

The genes are TRBV5-1 and TRBJ1-1; D call uncertain. Germline V gene data show CDR1 as SGHRS and CDR2 as YFSETQ. V was shortened by 5 bases and J by 0 bases, with 11 bases between the two germline ends. The CDR3 spans 14 residues. CDR3 region: CASRNPGMNTEAFF. DNA of the CDR3: TGCGCCAGCAGGAATCCGGGGATGAACACTGAAGCTTTCTTT.

The CDR3 spells CSAEHQETQYF. CDR3 sequence (DNA): TGCAGTGCTGAGCACCAAGAGACCCAGTACTTC. The gene calls are TRBV20-1 and TRBJ2-5; D is uncertain. V lost 5 bases to trimming and J lost 0 bases, with 4 bases between them. CDR1 and CDR2 (germline): DFQATT, SNEGSKA (reference sequence). The CDR3 consists of 11 residues.

V usage is TRBV5-6 and J usage is TRBJ1-2; 7 bases agree with TRBD1. Per germline, CDR1 SGHDT and CDR2 YYEEEE. With 3 bases clipped from V and 9 bases from J, the junction kept 8 bases outside the gene matches. The CDR3 totals 13 residues. The CDR3 spells CASSSGTELSYTF. Written as DNA, the CDR3 is TGTGCCAGCAGCTCCGGGACAGAGCTTAGCTACACCTTC. The variable domain in full, with the rest retrieved from reference TRBV5-6 and TRBJ1-2, is DAGVTQSPTHLIKTRGQQVTLRCSPKSGHDTVSWYQQALGQGPQFIFQYYEEEERQRGNFPDRFSGHQFPNYSSELNVNALLLGDSALYLCASSSGTELSYTFGSGTRLTVV.

The V call is TRBV6-5, the J call TRBJ2-2, with 7 nucleotides matching TRBD1. Germline V lookup: CDR1 MNHEY, CDR2 SVGAGI. The CDR3 covers 15 residues. Germline trimming cut 5 bases from V and 0 bases from J; bases unmatched to any gene: 3. The CDR3 reads CASSPGTANTGELFF. The CDR3 DNA reads TGTGCCAGCAGTCCTGGGACAGCGAACACCGGGGAGCTGTTTTTT.

The table lists this clone with a few counts. This chain joins TRBV6-5 and TRBJ2-7; TRBD2 matches 7 bases. The CDR3 loop spans 14 amino acids. Germline values: CDR1 MNHEY, CDR2 SVGAGI. V lost 10 bases and J lost 6; bases outside the gene matches: 15. DNA for the CDR3: TGTGCCACCGGACCCATCGGACGGGAGGCCGAGCAGTACTTC. This encodes CATGPIGREAEQYF.

The V gene is TRBV19, the J gene TRBJ2-1, with unresolved D. This CDR3 comprises 15 residues. The germline V gene has CDR1 LNHDA and CDR2 SQIVND (reference sequence). V was shortened by 4 bases and J by 5 bases, with 15 bases between the two germline ends. The CDR3, as DNA: TGTGCCAGTAGTACACCATTAACCGGAGACAATGAGCAGTTCTTC. It is translated as CASSTPLTGDNEQFF.

The genes are TRBV7-2 and TRBJ2-1; 14 nucleotides match TRBD2. The CDR3 covers 14 residues. Germline-derived CDR1 and CDR2 are SGHTA and FQGNSA. Trimming cost V 1 base and J 13 bases; bases outside gene matches: 3. CDR3 coding DNA: TGTGCCAGCAGCTTAGGACTAGCGGGAGGGGCACAGTTCTTC. Amino acid sequence: CASSLGLAGGAQFF.

This clone was seen a few times. The chain carries TRBV28 and TRBJ1-1; 8 bases match TRBD1. The V segment lost 7 bases and the J segment 13 bases; nucleotides outside the gene matches: 8. The CDR3 extends over 11 amino acids. Germline V gene sequence: CDR1 MDHEN, CDR2 SYDVKM. CDR3 DNA: TGTGCCAGCAATCTCGGGACAGGTTATTTCTTT. It codes for CASNLGTGYFF.

This clone has a handful of counts. This CDR3 reads CASSLASMGSDTQYF. In DNA, the CDR3 is TGCGCCAGCAGCTTGGCTAGCATGGGTTCAGATACGCAGTATTTT. The V call is TRBV5-1, the J call TRBJ2-3; TRBD2 is a possible D gene (5 bases). Per germline, CDR1 SGHRS and CDR2 YFSETQ. V was clipped by 0 bases and J by 4 bases, with 12 bases between them. The CDR3 has 15 residues.

CDR3 sequence (DNA): TGTGCCAGCAGCGAACAGGGTTTGAGTGAGACCCAGTACTTC. This sequence encodes CASSEQGLSETQYF. The rearrangement joins TRBV3-1 (or the pseudogene TRBV3-2) to TRBJ2-5; perhaps TRBD1 as D (6 bases). The V end was cut by 5 bases, the J end by 5 bases, with 15 bases between. Germline-derived CDR1 and CDR2 are LGHDT and YNNKEL (reference sequence). The CDR3 totals 14 residues.

This clone was detected only a few times. J is TRBJ1-4 and V is TRBV24-1, with 8 bases lining up with TRBD1. This CDR3 contains 16 residues. CDR1 and CDR2 from the germline V gene are KGHDR and SFDVKD. J was trimmed by 5 bases and V by 7 bases; bases with no gene match: 11. This CDR3 is CATRGTGNGINEKLFF. CDR3 sequence (DNA): TGTGCCACCAGAGGGACAGGCAACGGCATCAATGAAAAACTGTTTTTT.

The chain uses TRBV24-1 and TRBJ2-4; D possibly corresponds to TRBD1 (5 bases). CDR3 length: 13 amino acids. The germline gives CDR1 KGHDR, CDR2 SFDVKD. Trimming stripped 4 bases from V and 6 bases from J, with 9 bases between. The CDR3 loop is CATSEDSRNIQYF. CDR3 nucleotides: TGTGCCACCAGTGAAGACAGCAGAAACATTCAGTACTTC.

This sequence joins TRBV18 and TRBJ2-1, with 9 positions matching TRBD1. The junction had 9 bases not matched to a gene; V was cut back by 2 bases and J by 10 bases. CDR3 size: 15 residues. The germline V gene has CDR1 KGHSH and CDR2 LQKENI. The CDR3 here is CASSPATGGLGEQFF. DNA of the CDR3: TGTGCCAGCTCACCAGCGACAGGGGGTTTAGGAGAGCAGTTCTTC.

J is TRBJ1-2 and V is TRBV28; the D gene is possibly TRBD1 (6 bases). V gave up 4 bases and J gave up 1 base, with 10 bases separating them. In germline, CDR1 is MDHEN, CDR2 SYDVKM. The CDR3 loop spans 14 amino acids. The CDR3 nucleotides are TGTGCCAGCAGTTCATACAGGGATAACTATGGCTACACCTTC. As protein: CASSSYRDNYGYTF.